This entry lists 21 T cell receptor beta chains sequenced from one sample in a study of STAT5B mutations in CD4+ large granular lymphocyte leukemia (dated by TCRdb to the early 2020s). The library was built by means of the immunoSEQ multiplex PCR assay. TCRdb took over this immuneACCESS table, retaining in-frame rearrangements with V and J assigned. Such tables are incomplete; in checked studies, under half of the missing clones stem from an unresolved V gene, and the remainder is unexplained. A total of tens of thousands of clones appear in this sample, nearly 80% of them only once. Approximately 2.5% of the sample is in the top ten clones. Sequences were obtained from CD4+ T cells from blood buffy coats. The receptors shown here come from a human donor in good health.

The chain carries TRBV29-1 and TRBJ1-2, with TRBD1 identical over 9 bases. In germline, CDR1 is SQVTM, CDR2 ANQGSEA. This CDR3 comprises 15 residues. The ends lost 0 bases at V and 4 bases at J; junction bases unmatched: 6. The CDR3 loop reads CSVEDPTTGGYGYTF. The CDR3 nucleotides read TGCAGCGTTGAAGATCCGACGACAGGGGGCTATGGCTACACCTTC.

This chain connects TRBV11-3 to TRBJ2-5, with TRBD2 identical over 11 bases. Trimming at V came to 3 bases and at J to 5 bases, leaving 5 bases not matched to a gene. The CDR3 runs to 15 residues. Germline loops: CDR1 SGHNT, CDR2 YENEEA. CDR3 nucleotide sequence: TGTGCCAGCAGCTTCCTAGCGGGAGGTACGGAGACCCAGTACTTC. This gives the protein CASSFLAGGTETQYF.

The chain carries TRBV7-2 and TRBJ2-4; TRBD1 matches 12 bases. The CDR3 contains 17 residues. The V gene's germline CDR1 is SGHTA and CDR2 FQGNSA. With V trimmed by 4 bases and J by 8 bases, 12 bases remained unmatched. CDR3 amino acids: CASSSPGTGGKMYIQYF. The CDR3 DNA sequence: TGTGCCAGCAGCTCGCCGGGGACAGGGGGCAAGATGTACATTCAGTACTTC.

This clone occurred a few times. The V and J genes are TRBV4-1 and TRBJ2-3; no clear D gene. Trimming took 2 bases from V and 4 from J, leaving 10 bases between them. CDR1 is MGHRA and CDR2 is YSYEKL in the germline V gene. This CDR3 comprises 14 residues. The CDR3 nucleotides are TGCGCCAGCAGCCAATTGCTAGTGGCAGATACGCAGTATTTT. This translates into CASSQLLVADTQYF.

Note on this clone: An end of the junction does not agree with germline; a read error may underlie this. The chain carries TRBV11-2 and TRBJ1-1, with 7 bases aligning to TRBD1. In germline, CDR1 is SGHAT, CDR2 FQNNGV. The CDR3 covers 13 residues. The DNA of the CDR3 is TGTGCCAGCAGCTTAGATCAAAAATTGACAGGGACATTT. It is translated as CASSLDQKLTGTF.

The rearrangement links TRBV7-6 to TRBJ2-7, with 7 bases identical to TRBD1. Trimming cost V 2 bases and J 3 bases; bases outside gene matches: 13. The CDR3 has 17 amino acids. Looked up from germline, CDR1 is SGHVS and CDR2 is FNYEAQ. CDR3 region: CASSLRPLGTERYEQYF. CDR3 nucleotides: TGTGCCAGCAGCTTACGGCCACTCGGGACAGAACGCTACGAGCAGTACTTC.

The genes are TRBV5-4 and TRBJ2-5; TRBD2 matches 9 bases. The J segment lost 4 bases and the V segment lost 2 bases, leaving 15 bases of the junction unmatched. CDR1 is SGHNT, CDR2 YYREEE, per germline (reference sequence). The CDR3 has 18 amino acids. The CDR3 protein is CASSLTGLAGRGAETQYF. The CDR3 DNA reads TGTGCCAGCAGCTTAACGGGTCTAGCGGGGAGAGGGGCAGAGACCCAGTACTTC.

V usage is TRBV11-2 and J usage is TRBJ2-1; 11 bases line up with TRBD2. The CDR3 totals 15 residues. V shed 7 bases, J shed 5 bases, and the junction held 7 bases outside the gene matches. CDR1 is SGHAT and CDR2 is FQNNGV in the germline V gene. The chain's CDR3 is CASTWGTSGDNEQFF. CDR3 nucleotide sequence: TGTGCCAGCACCTGGGGGACTAGCGGAGACAATGAGCAGTTCTTC.

The V call is TRBV7-2, the J call TRBJ2-4, with D tentatively TRBD2 (5 bases). Germline values: CDR1 SGHTA, CDR2 FQGNSA. The V end was cut by 3 bases, the J end by 10 bases, with 16 bases between. The CDR3 runs to 14 residues. DNA of the CDR3: TGTGCCAGCAGCTTGGGTACTAGGGATCAGATTCAGTACTTC. This codes for CASSLGTRDQIQYF.

CDR3 sequence reads: CASSISGEVEQFF. The CDR3 DNA sequence: TGCGCCAGCAGCATATCCGGAGAGGTTGAGCAGTTCTTC. This sequence joins TRBV5-1 and TRBJ2-1, with no clear D. Germline V gives CDR1 SGHRS, CDR2 YFSETQ. The CDR3 is made up of 13 amino acids. V lost 4 bases to trimming and J lost 9 bases, with 14 bases between them.

The chain carries TRBV20-1 and TRBJ2-5; D is uncertain. The CDR3 sequence is 10 residues long. V was cut by 6 bases and J by 7 bases, with 9 bases left in between. In germline, CDR1 is DFQATT, CDR2 SNEGSKA (reference sequence). This CDR3 is CSALAGTQYF. Written as DNA, the CDR3 is TGCAGTGCCCTTGCCGGGACCCAGTACTTC.

This clone has more than one count but fewer than ten. The chain uses TRBV21-1 and TRBJ2-1; no DNA check was done on the table's D call, TRBD2. TRBV21-1 is a listed pseudogene. The CDR3 contains 18 residues. CDR3 residues: CASSKGGSGLAGDNEQFF. The CDR3 nucleotides are TGTGCCAGCAGCAAAGGAGGGTCGGGACTAGCGGGAGACAATGAGCAGTTCTTC.

This chain joins TRBV9 and TRBJ2-3; 12 bases map to TRBD2. The CDR3 runs to 17 residues. After removal of 0 bases from V and 2 bases from J, the junction contained 4 bases not matched to a gene. CDR1 is SGDLS and CDR2 is YYNGEE in the germline V gene. The CDR3 protein is CASSVGASGGATDTQYF. CDR3 nucleotide sequence: TGTGCCAGCAGCGTAGGGGCTAGCGGGGGGGCCACAGATACGCAGTATTTT.

J is TRBJ2-3 and V is TRBV6-4; TRBD2 might be the D (6 bases). Trimming removed 3 bases from V and 4 bases from J, with 11 bases in between. The CDR3 loop spans 14 amino acids. Germline CDR1 and CDR2: MRHNA and SNTAGT. This chain's CDR3 is CASSDGGIADTQYF. For the CDR3, the DNA is TGTGCCAGCAGTGATGGCGGGATTGCAGATACGCAGTATTTT.

J is TRBJ1-5 and V is TRBV19, with 8 bases that match TRBD1. Germline lookup yields CDR1 LNHDA and CDR2 SQIVND (reference sequence). The CDR3 runs 16 residues. Trimming cost V 1 base and J 6 bases; bases outside gene matches: 8. The CDR3 DNA is TGTGCCAGTAGTATAGGGGACAGGCAAGGGAGTCAGCCCCAGCATTTT. Encoded protein: CASSIGDRQGSQPQHF.

This clone showed up just once. The rearrangement uses TRBV7-2 and TRBJ2-5; D not certain. Trimming cost V 5 bases and J 2 bases, with 9 bases left between them. This CDR3 has 13 amino acids. The germline V gene has CDR1 SGHTA and CDR2 FQGNSA. CDR3 sequence (DNA): TGTGCCAGCAGCAGGTCGGAGCAAGAGACCCAGTACTTC. Translation: CASSRSEQETQYF.

This chain connects TRBV6-6 to TRBJ1-2; 7 bases fit TRBD1. The CDR3 runs 13 residues. J lost 2 bases, V lost 4 bases, and 1 base had no gene match. Germline CDR1 reads MNHNY; CDR2 reads SVGAGI (reference sequence). CDR3 in DNA: TGTGCCAGCAGTTTGGGACAGAACTATGGCTACACCTTC. Protein sequence: CASSLGQNYGYTF.

The chain recombines TRBV4-1 with TRBJ1-4; 7 bases match TRBD1. V was clipped by 2 bases and J by 2 bases; unmatched bases: 2. CDR1 and CDR2 (germline): MGHRA, YSYEKL. The CDR3 totals 15 residues. CDR3 amino acids: CASSQTGQTNEKLFF. For the CDR3, the DNA is TGCGCCAGCAGCCAAACGGGACAGACTAATGAAAAACTGTTTTTT.

J is TRBJ1-4 and V is TRBV29-1; 12 bases are shared with TRBD1. V trimming: 6 bases; J trimming: 8 bases; junction bases outside the gene matches: 4. The CDR3 runs to 13 residues. CDR1 is SQVTM and CDR2 is ANQGSEA in the germline V gene. The DNA of the CDR3 is TGCAGCGTGGTCGGGACAGGGGGCGAAAAACTGTTTTTT. Protein product: CSVVGTGGEKLFF.

Here the CDR3 DNA reads TGTGCCAGCAGCTTGACTACTTACAATGAGCAGTTCTTC. This translates into CASSLTTYNEQFF. This chain links TRBV7-3 with TRBJ2-1, with D possibly TRBD2 on 5 matching bases. The germline gives CDR1 SGHTA, CDR2 FQGTGA. CDR3 length: 13 residues. V lost 3 bases and J 4 bases, leaving 7 bases between the germline ends. Together with reference TRBV7-3 and TRBJ2-1, the CDR3 gives the full variable domain: GAGVSQTPSNKVTEKGKYVELRCDPISGHTALYWYRQSLGQGPEFLIYFQGTGAADDSGLPNDRFFAVRPEGSVSTLKIQRTERGDSAVYLCASSLTTYNEQFFGPGTRLTVL.

This clone was detected only a few times. V and J are TRBV2 and TRBJ2-7, with D possibly being TRBD1 (6 bases). Deletions cut 6 bases from V and 4 bases from J, with 13 bases between. The CDR3 contains 13 residues. Germline V CDR1 and CDR2: SNHLY, FYNNEI. The CDR3 region has the DNA TGTGCCAGCAGACAGGGTGGTGGGTACGAGCAGTACTTC. Its protein product is CASRQGGGYEQYF.